The present entry profiles one TCR beta chain with its context. This entry is derived from a study of cytomegalovirus exposure and HLA in healthy donors. It was with 60 Vbeta and 13 Jbeta primers that the PCR ran. The data were produced by immunoSEQ multiplex PCR, yet TCRdb's version contains in-frame clones alone and is incomplete. The sample lists a few hundred thousand clones; approximately 82% were seen once. After removal of 4 bases from V and 8 bases from J, the junction contained 3 bases not matched to a gene. The CDR3 spans 14 residues. The V gene's germline CDR1 is LNHDA and CDR2 SQIVND (reference sequence).

The gene calls are TRBV19 and TRBJ2-1, with 12 bases lining up with TRBD2. This clonotype was sampled from a woman aged 55-70 years in good health and CMV-seropositive. The sequenced material came from PBMCs. The CDR3 DNA reads TGTGCCAGTAGTACTAGCGGGAGGGCCTATGAGCAGTTCTTC. It specifies CASSTSGRAYEQFF.